The clone carrying this TCR beta chain is labeled as medium-sized (0.01 to 0.1%). Its antigen remains unknown. Read data end 3 residues before the CDR3 end; the end is taken from the germline J gene. The data stem from a study of T cell clonality in common variable immunodeficiency. CVID and control samples used equivalent genomic DNA input. Here immunoSEQ multiplex PCR was the method, and the copy in TCRdb shows in-frame clones only, minus some. Observed in the sample are roughly 2,500 clones, none of them singletons. General study findings and limits: Reportedly, TCR beta sequences from common variable immunodeficiency showed fewer deletions and N-nucleotide insertions. TCRbeta clonality was increased in CVID versus healthy controls.

The germline CDR1 and CDR2 sequences are SGHNT and YYREEE (reference sequence). The ends were cut back, 0 bases at V and 1 base at J, with 7 bases in the middle. This CDR3 has 14 amino acids. Caucasian heritage predominated among both patients and controls. Donors gave roughly 5 to 8 ml heparinized peripheral whole blood. Sequenced material: peripheral blood mononuclear cells. The V and J genes are TRBV5-4 and TRBJ2-5; tentative D call: TRBD1 (5 bases). This clonotype originated in a human donor with common variable immunodeficiency. CDR3 in amino acids: CASSLAGLQETQYF. CDR3 DNA (partial): TGTGCCAGCAGCTTGGCAGGGCTCCAAGAGACC.